This entry describes one T cell receptor (beta chain). These data are taken from a study of cytomegalovirus exposure and HLA in healthy donors. CDR3 length equals 12 residues. V dropped 9 bases and J dropped 3; count of bases not matched to a gene: 3. A multiplex PCR was run with 60 Vbeta primers and 13 Jbeta primers. Sequencing was performed with immunoSEQ multiplex PCR; in TCRdb, only in-frame clones are kept and a portion is missing. The table shows some 130,000 clones, with just under 80% occurring only once. This receptor was taken from a male donor in good health and CMV-seronegative. The chain carries TRBV23-1 and TRBJ1-2; TRBD1 matches at 8 bases. TRBV23-1 is given ORF status, its function remaining uncertain. The sample comprised PBMCs. The CDR3 region is CASPDRDYGYTF. The CDR3 DNA is TGCGCCAGTCCGGACAGGGACTATGGCTACACCTTC.